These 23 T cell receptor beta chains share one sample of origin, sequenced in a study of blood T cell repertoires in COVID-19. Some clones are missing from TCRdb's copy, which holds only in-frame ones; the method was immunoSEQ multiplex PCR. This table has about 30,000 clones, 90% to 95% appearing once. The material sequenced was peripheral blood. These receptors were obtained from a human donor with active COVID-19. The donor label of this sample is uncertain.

Here the CDR3 DNA reads TGTGCCAGCAGCTCCCACCGACTAGCGGGACAAGAGACCCAGTACTTC. This gives the protein CASSSHRLAGQETQYF. The chain recombines TRBV7-2 with TRBJ2-5, with 11 nucleotides matching TRBD2. V dropped 4 bases and J dropped 2; count of bases not matched to a gene: 6. From germline, CDR1 is SGHTA and CDR2 FQGNSA. The CDR3 extends over 16 amino acids. The variable domain in full, with the rest retrieved from reference TRBV7-2 and TRBJ2-5, is GAGVSQSPSNKVTEKGKDVELRCDPISGHTALYWYRQSLGQGLEFLIYFQGNSAPDKSGLPSDRFSAERTGGSVSTLTIQRTQQEDSAVYLCASSSHRLAGQETQYFGPGTRLLVL.

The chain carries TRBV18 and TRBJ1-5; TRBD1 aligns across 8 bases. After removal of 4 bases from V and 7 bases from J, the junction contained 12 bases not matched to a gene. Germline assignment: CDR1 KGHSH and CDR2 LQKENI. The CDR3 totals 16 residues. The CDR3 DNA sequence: TGTGCCAGCTCACAGGACAGGGTGGGCCAGGGACAGCCCCAGCATTTT. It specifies CASSQDRVGQGQPQHF.

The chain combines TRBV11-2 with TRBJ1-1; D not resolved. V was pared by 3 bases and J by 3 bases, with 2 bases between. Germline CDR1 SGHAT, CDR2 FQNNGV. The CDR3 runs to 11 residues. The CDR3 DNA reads TGTGCCAGCAGCTTCGACACTGAAGCTTTCTTT. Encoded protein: CASSFDTEAFF.

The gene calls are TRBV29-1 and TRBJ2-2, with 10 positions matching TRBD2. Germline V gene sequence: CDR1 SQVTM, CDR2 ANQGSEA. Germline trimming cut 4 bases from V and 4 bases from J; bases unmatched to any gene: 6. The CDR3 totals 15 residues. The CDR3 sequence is CSVGLAGAGTGELFF. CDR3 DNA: TGCAGCGTTGGGCTAGCGGGGGCAGGCACCGGGGAGCTGTTTTTT.

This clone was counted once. As DNA, the CDR3 is TGCGCCAGCAGCCAACCAGGGGGGATCTACGAGCAGTACTTC. Its protein product is CASSQPGGIYEQYF. J is TRBJ2-7 and V is TRBV4-1, with TRBD1 as a possible D gene (7 bases). V lost 2 bases, J lost 3 bases, and 11 bases lay in between. Germline CDR1 MGHRA, CDR2 YSYEKL. This CDR3 has 14 residues.

Written as DNA, the CDR3 is TGCGCCAGCAGCCAAGGTAGGGGTCGCAATCAGCCCCAGCATTTT. Residues: CASSQGRGRNQPQHF. The chain recombines TRBV4-1 with TRBJ1-5; a possible D gene is TRBD1 (5 bases). V lost 1 base, J lost 2 bases, and 9 bases lay in between. This CDR3 is 15 amino acids long. CDR1 and CDR2 (germline): MGHRA, YSYEKL.

In nucleotides, the CDR3 is TGCGCCAGCAGCTTGAGTGACAGCTACTACGAGCAGTACTTC. This sequence encodes CASSLSDSYYEQYF. The rearrangement uses TRBV5-1 and TRBJ2-7, with D tentatively TRBD1 (5 bases). The CDR3 sequence is 14 residues long. The V gene's germline CDR1 is SGHRS and CDR2 YFSETQ. V was clipped by 1 base and J by 3 bases, with 11 bases between them.

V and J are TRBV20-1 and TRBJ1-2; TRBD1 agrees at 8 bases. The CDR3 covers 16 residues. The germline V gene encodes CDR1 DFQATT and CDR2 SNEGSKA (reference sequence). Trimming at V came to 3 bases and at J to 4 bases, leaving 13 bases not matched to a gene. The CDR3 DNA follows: TGCAGTGCTAGTGGGCCAACCAGGGGGCTTGGCTATGGCTACACCTTC. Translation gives CSASGPTRGLGYGYTF.

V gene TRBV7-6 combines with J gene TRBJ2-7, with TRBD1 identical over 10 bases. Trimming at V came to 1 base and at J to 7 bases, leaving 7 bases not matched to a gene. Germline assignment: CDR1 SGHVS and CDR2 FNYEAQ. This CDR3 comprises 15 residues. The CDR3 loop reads CASSLGRQGAGEQYF. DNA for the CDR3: TGTGCCAGCAGCTTAGGTCGACAGGGGGCGGGTGAGCAGTACTTC.

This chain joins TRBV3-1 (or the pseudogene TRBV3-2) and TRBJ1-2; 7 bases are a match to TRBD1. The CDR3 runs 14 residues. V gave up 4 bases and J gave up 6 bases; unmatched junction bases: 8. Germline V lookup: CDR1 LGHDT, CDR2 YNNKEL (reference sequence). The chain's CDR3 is CASSPRDRRNGYTF. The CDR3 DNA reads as TGTGCCAGCAGCCCCCGGGACAGAAGGAATGGCTACACCTTC.

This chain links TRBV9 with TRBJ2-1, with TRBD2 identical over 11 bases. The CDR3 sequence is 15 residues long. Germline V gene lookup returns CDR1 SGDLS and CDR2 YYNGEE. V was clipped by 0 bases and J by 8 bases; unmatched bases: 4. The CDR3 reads CASSVATSGDYEQFF. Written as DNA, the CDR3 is TGTGCCAGCAGCGTAGCGACTAGCGGGGACTATGAGCAGTTCTTC.

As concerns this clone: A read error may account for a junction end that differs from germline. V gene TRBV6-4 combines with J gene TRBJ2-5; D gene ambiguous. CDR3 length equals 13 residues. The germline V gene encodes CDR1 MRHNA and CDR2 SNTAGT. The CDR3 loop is CATAQEGQGTQYF. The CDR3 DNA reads TGTGCCACGGCTCAGGAAGGCCAAGGGACCCAGTACTTC.

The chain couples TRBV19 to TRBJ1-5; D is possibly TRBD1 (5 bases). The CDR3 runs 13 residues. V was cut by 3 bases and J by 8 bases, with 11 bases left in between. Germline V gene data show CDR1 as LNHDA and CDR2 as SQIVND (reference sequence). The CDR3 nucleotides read TGTGCCAGTAGTATCTCCAGGGAAAAGCCCCAGCATTTT. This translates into CASSISREKPQHF.

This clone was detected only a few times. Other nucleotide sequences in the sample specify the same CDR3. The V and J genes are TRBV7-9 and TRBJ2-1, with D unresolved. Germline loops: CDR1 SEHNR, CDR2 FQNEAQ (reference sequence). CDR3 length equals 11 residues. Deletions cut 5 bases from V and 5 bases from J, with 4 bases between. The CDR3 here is CASSINNEQFF. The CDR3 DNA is TGTGCCAGCAGCATTAACAATGAGCAGTTCTTC.

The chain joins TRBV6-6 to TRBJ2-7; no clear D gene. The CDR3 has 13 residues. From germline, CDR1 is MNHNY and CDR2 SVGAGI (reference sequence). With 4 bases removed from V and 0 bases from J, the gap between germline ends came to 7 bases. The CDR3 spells CASSSTASYEQYF. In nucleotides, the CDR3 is TGTGCCAGCAGTTCTACCGCCTCCTACGAGCAGTACTTC.

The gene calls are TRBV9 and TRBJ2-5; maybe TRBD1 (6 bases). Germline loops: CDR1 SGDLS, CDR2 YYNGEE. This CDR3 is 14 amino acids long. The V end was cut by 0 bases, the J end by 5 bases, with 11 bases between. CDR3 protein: CASSVDRVHETQYF. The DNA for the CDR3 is TGTGCCAGCAGCGTAGACAGGGTACACGAGACCCAGTACTTC.

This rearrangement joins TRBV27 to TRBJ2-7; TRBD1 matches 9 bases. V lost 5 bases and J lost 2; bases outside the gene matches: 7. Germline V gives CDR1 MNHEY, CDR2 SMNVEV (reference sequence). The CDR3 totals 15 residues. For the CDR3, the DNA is TGTGCCAGCAGTAGAGCCGGGACAGGGACCTACGAGCAGTACTTC. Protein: CASSRAGTGTYEQYF.

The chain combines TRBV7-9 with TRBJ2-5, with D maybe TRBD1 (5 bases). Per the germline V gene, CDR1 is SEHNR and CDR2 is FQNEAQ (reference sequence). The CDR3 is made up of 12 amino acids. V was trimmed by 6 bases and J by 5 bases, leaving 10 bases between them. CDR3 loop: CASRAGFETQYF. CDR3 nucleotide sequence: TGTGCCAGCAGGGCAGGGTTTGAGACCCAGTACTTC.

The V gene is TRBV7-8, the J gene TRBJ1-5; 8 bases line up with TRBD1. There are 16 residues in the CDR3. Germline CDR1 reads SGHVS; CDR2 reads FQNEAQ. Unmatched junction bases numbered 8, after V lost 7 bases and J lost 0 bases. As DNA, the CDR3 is TGTGCCAGCACCTCTGGACAGGGCTATAGCAATCAGCCCCAGCATTTT. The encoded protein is CASTSGQGYSNQPQHF.

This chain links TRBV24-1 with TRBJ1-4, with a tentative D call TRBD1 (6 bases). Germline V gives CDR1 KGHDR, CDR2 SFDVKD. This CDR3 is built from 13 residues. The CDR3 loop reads CTRNQGSQEKLFF. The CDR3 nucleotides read TGTACCCGCAACCAGGGGTCGCAGGAAAAACTGTTTTTT.

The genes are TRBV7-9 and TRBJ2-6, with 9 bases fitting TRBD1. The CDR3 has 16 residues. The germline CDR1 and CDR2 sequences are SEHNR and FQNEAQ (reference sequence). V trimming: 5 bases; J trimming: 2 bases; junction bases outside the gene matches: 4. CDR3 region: CASSAGTGTGANVLTF. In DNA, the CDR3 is TGTGCCAGCAGCGCCGGGACAGGGACTGGGGCCAACGTCCTGACTTTC.

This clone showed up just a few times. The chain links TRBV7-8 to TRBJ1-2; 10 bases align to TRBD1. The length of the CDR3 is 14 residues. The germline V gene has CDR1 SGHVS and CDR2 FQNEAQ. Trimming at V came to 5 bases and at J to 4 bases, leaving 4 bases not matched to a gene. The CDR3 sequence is CASSPRTGGYGYTF. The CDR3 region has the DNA TGTGCCAGCAGCCCCAGGACAGGGGGCTATGGCTACACCTTC.

The DNA of the CDR3 is TGTGCCAGCAGTGGAAGCGGGGGGGCGGAAGAGACCCAGTACTTC. Protein: CASSGSGGAEETQYF. The genes are TRBV2 and TRBJ2-5, with 10 bases aligning to TRBD2. The CDR3 has 15 amino acids. The V gene's germline CDR1 is SNHLY and CDR2 FYNNEI. V lost 4 bases, J lost 3 bases, and 5 bases stayed unmatched.